The clone carrying this T cell receptor beta chain was recorded at least ten times. Its antigen remains unknown. The record originates from a study of T cells in Graves' hyperthyroidism and ophthalmopathy. Notes on the study in general: It was a median around seven months before onset that the model predicted ophthalmopathy.

The CDR3 consists of 15 residues. V was clipped by 1 base and J by 1 base, with 10 bases between them. CDR1 and CDR2 from the germline V gene are KGHSH and LQKENI. Amplified TCR beta CDR3 regions came from RNA transcripts. The TCR CDR3 was amplified in a first-round RT-PCR using the HTBI primer set. MiXCR, run by TCRdb on the multiplex PCR reads, gives a single entry per CDR3 protein. This table has hundreds of thousands of distinct CDR3 sequences, approximately 15% appearing once. The material sequenced was blood. V and J are TRBV18 and TRBJ2-5; maybe TRBD1 (5 bases). The receptor's source is a woman aged 40 to 55 with Graves' ophthalmopathy. The chain's CDR3 is CASSPRPTGQETQYF. The CDR3 DNA sequence: TGTGCCAGCTCACCACGGCCTACAGGCCAAGAGACCCAGTACTTC.